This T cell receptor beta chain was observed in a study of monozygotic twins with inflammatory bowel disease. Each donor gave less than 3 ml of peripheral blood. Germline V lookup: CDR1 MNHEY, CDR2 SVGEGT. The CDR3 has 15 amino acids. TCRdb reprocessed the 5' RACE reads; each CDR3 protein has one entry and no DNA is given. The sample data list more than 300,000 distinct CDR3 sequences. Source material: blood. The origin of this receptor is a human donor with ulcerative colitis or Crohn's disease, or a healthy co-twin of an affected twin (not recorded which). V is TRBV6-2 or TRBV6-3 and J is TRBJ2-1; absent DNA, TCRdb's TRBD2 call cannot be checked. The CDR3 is CASSPSVERANEQFF.